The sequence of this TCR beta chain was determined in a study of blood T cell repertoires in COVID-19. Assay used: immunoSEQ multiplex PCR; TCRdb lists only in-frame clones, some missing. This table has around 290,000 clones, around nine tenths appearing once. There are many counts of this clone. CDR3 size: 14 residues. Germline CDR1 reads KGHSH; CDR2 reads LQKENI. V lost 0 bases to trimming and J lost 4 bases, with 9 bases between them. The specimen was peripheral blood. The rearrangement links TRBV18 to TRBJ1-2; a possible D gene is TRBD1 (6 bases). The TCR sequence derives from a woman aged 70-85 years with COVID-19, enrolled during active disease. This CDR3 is CASSPPEDSYGYTF. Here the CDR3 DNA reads TGTGCCAGCTCACCACCGGAGGACAGCTATGGCTACACCTTC.